This T cell receptor beta chain comes out of a study of cytomegalovirus exposure and HLA in healthy donors. Regarding the study as a whole: In a later analysis, first-cohort TCR clusters were found to tend to co-occur in the 130 or so validation repertoires. Testing in vitro showed three CMV-associated chains specific for CMV antigens. Overall, approximately 150 TCR beta chains were annotated as cytomegalovirus-associated.

Clones were sequenced by immunoSEQ multiplex PCR, and TCRdb holds only the in-frame ones, with some missing. This table holds about 98,000 clones, roughly nine tenths found once. The donors were members of the validation cohort comprising some 130 subjects, separate from the roughly 670-subject first cohort. The CDR3 runs to 16 residues. CDR1 SGHDT and CDR2 YYEEEE come from the germline V gene. The ends lost 0 bases at V and 1 base at J; junction bases unmatched: 3. A remark on this clone: What it binds is unknown. The same CDR3 arises from other DNA sequences in this sample as well.

The chain carries TRBV5-6 and TRBJ1-5, with 8 bases matching TRBD1. Material for sequencing was PBMCs. The clonotype comes from a man between 18 and 35 years old in good health and CMV-seropositive. The CDR3, as DNA: TGTGCCAGCAGCTTGGGTCAGGGGGCCAGCAATCAGCCCCAGCATTTT. It translates to CASSLGQGASNQPQHF.